The 20 T cell receptor beta chains reported below all come from one sample, sequenced in a study of T-cell memory formation after mild COVID-19. TCRdb reprocessed the 5' RACE reads via MiXCR and lists one record per CDR3 protein. Seen here are 100,000 to 150,000 distinct CDR3 sequences, about 5.9% observed once, and the top ten hold under 2.5%. Sequencing input: PBMCs or a T cell subset sorted from them (not recorded which). These TCRs come from an adult woman who had mild COVID-19 (a few samples of this study predate the infection). Cell type and time point are not known.

This clonotype has a count of ten or more. The chain links TRBV18 to TRBJ2-3; 9 positions match TRBD2. The CDR3 length is 16 residues. From germline, CDR1 is KGHSH and CDR2 LQKENI. Trimming cost V 3 bases and J 10 bases; bases outside gene matches: 14. This chain's CDR3 is CASSPSGLAGPPSQYF. CDR3 coding DNA: TGTGCCAGCTCACCCTCCGGTCTAGCGGGACCCCCTTCGCAGTATTTT. Drawing the rest from reference TRBV18 and TRBJ2-3, the complete variable domain is NAGVMQNPRHLVRRRGQEARLRCSPMKGHSHVYWYRQLPEEGLKFMVYLQKENIIDESGMPKERFSAEFPKEGPSILRIQQVVRGDSAAYFCASSPSGLAGPPSQYFGPGTRLTVL.

This clonotype was counted between two and nine times. This chain uses TRBV19 with TRBJ1-3; tentatively, D is TRBD1 (6 bases). V dropped 3 bases and J dropped 3 bases, with 15 bases sitting between them. This CDR3 comprises 16 residues. Germline V lookup: CDR1 LNHDA, CDR2 SQIVND (reference sequence). The CDR3, as DNA: TGTGCCAGTAGTATGTACAGGGAGCTACGTGGAAACACCATATATTTT. Protein: CASSMYRELRGNTIYF.

V gene TRBV7-8 combines with J gene TRBJ2-7; no clear D. CDR3 length: 15 residues. Trimming removed 1 base at V and 0 bases at J, with 10 bases between. Germline V gives CDR1 SGHVS, CDR2 FQNEAQ. CDR3 amino acids: CASSLVDKASYEQYF. CDR3 coding DNA: TGTGCCAGCAGCTTAGTTGACAAGGCCTCCTACGAGCAGTACTTC. The complete variable domain, with remaining parts taken from reference TRBV7-8 and TRBJ2-7, reads GAGVSQSPRYKVAKRGQDVALRCDPISGHVSLFWYQQALGQGPEFLTYFQNEAQLDKSGLPSDRFFAERPEGSVSTLKIQRTQQEDSAVYLCASSLVDKASYEQYFGPGTRLTVT.

This clonotype occurred a few times. The chain is built from TRBV5-1 and TRBJ2-1; possibly TRBD1 for D (5 bases). V lost 0 bases to trimming and J lost 0 bases, with 7 bases between them. CDR1 SGHRS and CDR2 YFSETQ come from the germline V gene. The CDR3 covers 15 residues. CDR3 amino acids: CASSLVGDSYNEQFF. CDR3 nucleotide sequence: TGCGCCAGCAGCTTGGTAGGGGACTCCTACAATGAGCAGTTCTTC.

CDR3 loop: CSVGEPQGLAGLYNEQFF. CDR3 sequence (DNA): TGCAGCGTTGGAGAACCCCAGGGACTAGCAGGGTTGTACAATGAGCAGTTCTTC. This rearrangement joins TRBV29-1 to TRBJ2-1; 9 nucleotides match TRBD2. This CDR3 has 18 amino acids. CDR1 and CDR2 from the germline V gene are SQVTM and ANQGSEA. V shed 4 bases and J 4 bases; nucleotides not matched to a gene: 17.

The chain couples TRBV24-1 to TRBJ1-2; the match to TRBD1 covers 9 bases. Trimming at V came to 2 bases and at J to 7 bases, leaving 4 bases not matched to a gene. CDR3 length: 14 amino acids. Per germline, CDR1 KGHDR and CDR2 SFDVKD. The CDR3 region has the DNA TGTGCCACCAGTGATTGGGACAGGGCATCTGGCTACACCTTC. It is translated as CATSDWDRASGYTF.

Here the CDR3 DNA reads TGCAGTGCTGGGAGCTCCTACAATGAGCAGTTCTTC. Encoded protein: CSAGSSYNEQFF. This chain joins TRBV20-1 and TRBJ2-1, with D tentatively TRBD2 (5 bases). CDR1 and CDR2 (germline): DFQATT, SNEGSKA (reference sequence). The V end lost 5 bases, the J end lost 0 bases, and 5 bases lay between the germline ends. The CDR3 runs to 12 residues.

This clonotype was seen ten or more times. CDR3 protein: CASSLTPVGTGPKNIQYF. CDR3 bases: TGTGCCAGCAGCTTAACCCCCGTTGGTACGGGACCCAAAAACATTCAGTACTTC. This chain joins TRBV7-9 and TRBJ2-4; D assignment may be TRBD1 or TRBD2 (5 bases each). Germline loops: CDR1 SEHNR, CDR2 FQNEAQ (reference sequence). Between the trimmed V and J ends, which lost 2 bases and 2 bases, there was a span of 19 bases. The CDR3 totals 18 residues.

The chain combines TRBV12-3 or TRBV12-4 with TRBJ1-2; D possibly corresponds to TRBD1 (6 bases). This CDR3 region has 16 residues. V shed 6 bases and J shed 7 bases, with 24 bases lying between them. For the CDR3, the DNA is TGTGCCAGCAGCCCGTGGGGGGCCTGGGGAGATGGTGGCTACACCTTC. Translated: CASSPWGAWGDGGYTF.

This clonotype was picked up a small number of times. The chain joins TRBV28 to TRBJ2-1, with D possibly being TRBD1 (6 bases). The germline V gene encodes CDR1 MDHEN and CDR2 SYDVKM. The CDR3 length is 15 residues. The V end lost 4 bases, the J end lost 10 bases, and 20 bases lay between the germline ends. For the CDR3, the DNA is TGTGCCAGCAGTTCGGGGAAAAACAGGGACGGGGAGCAGTTCTTC. It translates to CASSSGKNRDGEQFF.

This clonotype occurred many times. V gene TRBV24-1 combines with J gene TRBJ2-3; 10 bases line up with TRBD1. The germline V gene has CDR1 KGHDR and CDR2 SFDVKD. The ends lost 3 bases at V and 6 bases at J; junction bases unmatched: 5. The CDR3 covers 15 residues. The DNA for the CDR3 is TGTGCCACCAGTGATCCCAGACAGGGGGCTGATACGCAGTATTTT. This gives the protein CATSDPRQGADTQYF.

This chain uses TRBV25-1 with TRBJ2-5; 7 positions agree with TRBD2. This CDR3 has 17 amino acids. V dropped 4 bases and J dropped 0; count of bases not matched to a gene: 11. Per germline, CDR1 MGHDK and CDR2 SYGVNS. This CDR3 is CASSGGRTSFYQETQYF. CDR3 nucleotide sequence: TGTGCCAGCAGTGGTGGGAGGACTAGTTTTTACCAAGAGACCCAGTACTTC.

By frequency in the sample, this clonotype is medium-sized. V is TRBV29-1 and J is TRBJ2-2; D is undetermined. The germline V gene has CDR1 SQVTM and CDR2 ANQGSEA. Trimming left V 6 bases short and J 3 bases short, with 8 bases between. The CDR3 sequence is 12 residues long. The CDR3 coding sequence is TGCAGCGTAGAAAGTGACACCGGGGAGCTGTTTTTT. It yields the protein CSVESDTGELFF.

This clonotype was detected a few times. This chain joins TRBV27 and TRBJ2-3; 11 nucleotides align to TRBD2. The CDR3 length is 15 residues. V was pared by 3 bases and J by 7 bases, with 6 bases of the junction left unmatched. Germline V gene data show CDR1 as MNHEY and CDR2 as SMNVEV (reference sequence). The DNA for the CDR3 is TGTGCCAGCAGTTTGACTAGCGGGATTTCCAATACGCAGTATTTT. As protein: CASSLTSGISNTQYF.

The chain has TRBV20-1 and TRBJ2-1; 9 bases are shared with TRBD2. The CDR3 sequence is 16 residues long. CDR1 and CDR2 from the germline V gene are DFQATT and SNEGSKA (reference sequence). The V and J ends lost 0 bases and 7 bases, in that order; junction bases with no gene match: 10. The CDR3 bases are TGCAGTGCTAGAGATTTAAAAGGGACTAGCCCTAATGAGCAGTTCTTC. Translated, it gives CSARDLKGTSPNEQFF.

This clonotype was seen repeatedly, ten times or more. The chain has TRBV4-3 and TRBJ2-6; the D gene is possibly TRBD1 (6 bases). The CDR3 extends over 17 amino acids. V was shortened by 1 base and J by 5 bases, with 15 bases between the two germline ends. Germline CDR1 reads LGHNA; CDR2 reads YSLEER. CDR3 nucleotide sequence: TGCGCCAGCAGCCAAGCGGGAAAACAGGGAAGGGCCAACGTCCTGACTTTC. Protein product: CASSQAGKQGRANVLTF.

Only a few counts were recorded for this clonotype. The chain employs TRBV29-1 and TRBJ1-2; 7 positions match TRBD1. With 5 bases clipped from V and 3 bases from J, the junction kept 3 bases outside the gene matches. The V gene's germline CDR1 is SQVTM and CDR2 ANQGSEA. This CDR3 has 12 residues. The CDR3 DNA reads as TGCAGCGTTCAACAGGGGTACTATGGCTACACCTTC. This gives the protein CSVQQGYYGYTF.

The J gene is TRBJ1-4, the V gene TRBV2, with D unresolved. Trimming took off 4 bases at V and 7 bases at J, with 10 bases between the two ends. The CDR3 length is 13 residues. The germline V gene has CDR1 SNHLY and CDR2 FYNNEI. The CDR3 spells CASSGPYGEKLFF. In DNA form, the CDR3 reads TGTGCCAGCAGTGGGCCATATGGTGAAAAACTGTTTTTT.

A note on this clonotype: An end of the junction differs from the germline gene, which may be a read error. The J gene is TRBJ2-4, the V gene TRBV25-1; TRBD2 might be the D (6 bases). In germline, CDR1 is MGHDK, CDR2 SYGVNS. The CDR3 spans 10 residues. CDR3 loop: CASSRDSSLF. The CDR3 bases are TGTGCCAGCAGTCGGGACTCCTCACTATTC.

This clonotype was observed at least ten times. For the CDR3, the DNA is TGCAGTGCTAGGGGCCGACTAGCGGGAAGTGAGCAGTACTTC. Amino acids: CSARGRLAGSEQYF. The chain joins TRBV20-1 to TRBJ2-7, with 11 bases fitting TRBD2. J lost 7 bases, V lost 3 bases, and 8 bases had no gene match. CDR1 and CDR2 (germline): DFQATT, SNEGSKA (reference sequence). The CDR3 has 14 residues.